The T cell receptor (beta chain) under discussion was sequenced for a study of blood T cell repertoires in COVID-19 (dated by TCRdb to the early 2020s). Regarding the study in general: Samples from collaborators originated in the United States, Italy and Spain and spanned both the acute and convalescent phases of COVID-19. The material from the prospective study consisted of cDNA or gDNA derived from T cells, B-cell-depleted T cells, or PBMCs. HLA class I and class II types, where available, came from metadata supplied by the sample provider rather than from assay-based typing. Nearly every sample came with metadata listing a de-identified subject ID, COVID-19 status, age in years and sex. The repertoires were released in a freely available public database intended as a resource for research on the immune response to SARS-CoV-2. Deeply sampled blood TCRbeta repertoires from subjects exposed to, actively infected with, or recovered from COVID-19 were included in the dataset. The samples were drawn from two sources: the first 160 participants of the ongoing ImmuneRACE study, and over 950 subjects contributed by 6 global collaborators. Results the study describes overall, beyond this receptor: The amount of clinical and demographic metadata varied by source and participant and was provided uncurated.

Per the germline V gene, SGHAT is the CDR1 and FQNNGV is the CDR2. From V the trimming removes 4 bases and from J it removes 6 bases, while the gene matches leave 3 bases of the junction unaccounted for. From cysteine to phenylalanine, the CDR3 is 13 amino acids long. This entry keeps only the CDR3 DNA: 39 bases, framed from base 1. Another Seattle source contributed samples from volunteer blood donors who had recovered from COVID-19. Collaborating institutions collected whole blood in K2EDTA tubes following their own protocols. For TCRbeta analysis, collaborators shipped samples as frozen whole blood, isolated PBMCs, or DNA extracted from either of those sample types. The immunoSEQ Assay, a bias-controlled multiplex PCR, was used to amplify TCRbeta CDR3 regions from genomic DNA. As for how the authors treated the data: Within the assay, amplification of reference gene primers was used to estimate how many nucleated cells each sample contained. To quantify the absolute abundance of each unique TCRbeta CDR3 rearrangement, sequence reads were collapsed and filtered. For each sample, productive Simpson clonality was calculated as the square root of Simpson's diversity index over productive rearrangements. TCRdb obtained this table from immuneACCESS and retained in-frame rearrangements with V and J assigned. These tables miss some clones; where compared with another copy, unresolved V genes account for less than half of the shortfall, and the remainder is unexplained. D and trimming were read from the DNA, whereas the V and J calls and clone size are those reported in that table. For this sample there are about 210,000 clones; about 86% appear just once. Roughly 6.2% of the sample rests with the top ten.

This clone was seen only a few times. Its antigen is not yet known. The sample holds no much larger clone one base away, and base qualities are not on file. The source material was peripheral blood. The chain uses TRBV11-2 and TRBJ2-1, with 7 junctional bases fitting TRBD2. The receptor comes from a man in his 60s who had recovered from COVID-19. The CDR3 sequence is CASSSGLLNEQFF. The nucleotide sequence reads TGTGCCAGCAGCTCGGGACTACTCAATGAGCAGTTCTTC.